The text below deals with one TCR beta chain. This CDR3 is built from 15 residues. Germline CDR1 reads SGHRS; CDR2 reads YFSETQ. V lost 0 bases to trimming and J lost 5 bases, with 11 bases between them. This record comes from a study of identifying expanded T cells in peripheral blood. Profiling relied on immunoSEQ multiplex PCR, and the TCRdb table lists in-frame clones only, not all of them. There are some 100,000 clones in the sample; about 87% occur only once, and 8.4% lies in the top ten. The V gene is TRBV5-1, the J gene TRBJ1-4; D might be TRBD1 (5 bases). Sequenced input: blood. The clonotype was recovered from a person aged 18-70 years in good health. CDR3 bases: TGCGCCAGCAGCTTGGCCCAGGACATGAATGAAAAACTGTTTTTT. Encoded protein: CASSLAQDMNEKLFF.